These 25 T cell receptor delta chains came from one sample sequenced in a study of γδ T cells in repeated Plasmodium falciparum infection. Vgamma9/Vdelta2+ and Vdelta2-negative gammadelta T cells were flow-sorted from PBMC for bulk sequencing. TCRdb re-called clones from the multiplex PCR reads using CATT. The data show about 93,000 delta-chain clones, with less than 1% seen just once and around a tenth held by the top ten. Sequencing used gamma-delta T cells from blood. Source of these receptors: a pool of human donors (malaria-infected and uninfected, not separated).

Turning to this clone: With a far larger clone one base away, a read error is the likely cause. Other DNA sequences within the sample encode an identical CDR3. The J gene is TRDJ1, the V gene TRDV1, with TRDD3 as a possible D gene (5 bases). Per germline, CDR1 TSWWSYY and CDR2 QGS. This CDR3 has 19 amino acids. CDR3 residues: CALGELPEPGSGYTDKLIF. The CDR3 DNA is TGTGCTCTCGGGGAACTACCCGAACCGGGGTCCGGGTACACCGATAAACTCATCTTT.

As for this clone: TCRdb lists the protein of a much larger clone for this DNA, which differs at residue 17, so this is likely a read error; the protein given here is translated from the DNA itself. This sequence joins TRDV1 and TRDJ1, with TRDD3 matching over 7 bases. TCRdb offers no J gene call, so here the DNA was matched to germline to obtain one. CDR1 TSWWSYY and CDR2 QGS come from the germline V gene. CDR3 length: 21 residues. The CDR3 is CALGEPTPILGTRIGTNKLIF. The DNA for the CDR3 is TGTGCTCTTGGGGAACCCACTCCGATACTGGGGACGCGAATTGGCACCAATAAACTCATCTTT.

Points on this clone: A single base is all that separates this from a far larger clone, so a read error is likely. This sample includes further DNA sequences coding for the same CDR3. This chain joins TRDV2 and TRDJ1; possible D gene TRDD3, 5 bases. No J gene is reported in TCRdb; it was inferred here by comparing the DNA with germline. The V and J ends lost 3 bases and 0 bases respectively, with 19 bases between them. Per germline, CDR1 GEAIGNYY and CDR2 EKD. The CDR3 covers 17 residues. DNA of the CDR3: TGTGCCTGTGACCCCGTCTTATGGGGAACCTACACCGATAAACTCATCTTT. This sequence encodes CACDPVLWGTYTDKLIF.

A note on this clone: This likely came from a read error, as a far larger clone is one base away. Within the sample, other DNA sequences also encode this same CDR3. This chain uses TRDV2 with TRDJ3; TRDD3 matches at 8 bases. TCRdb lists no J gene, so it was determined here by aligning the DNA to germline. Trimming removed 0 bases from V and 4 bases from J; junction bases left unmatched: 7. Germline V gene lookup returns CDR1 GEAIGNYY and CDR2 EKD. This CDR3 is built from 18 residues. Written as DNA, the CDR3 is TGTGCCTGTGACACCGCTGGGGGAAGCTCTTGGGACACCCGACAGATGTTTTTC. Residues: CACDTAGGSSWDTRQMFF.

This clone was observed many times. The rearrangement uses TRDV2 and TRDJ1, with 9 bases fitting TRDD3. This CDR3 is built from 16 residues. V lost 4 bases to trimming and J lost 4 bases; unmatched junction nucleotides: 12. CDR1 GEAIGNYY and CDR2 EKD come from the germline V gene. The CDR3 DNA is TGTGCCTGTGATCCTCTGGGGGATGGGGGCGGCGATAAACTCATCTTT. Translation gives CACDPLGDGGGDKLIF.

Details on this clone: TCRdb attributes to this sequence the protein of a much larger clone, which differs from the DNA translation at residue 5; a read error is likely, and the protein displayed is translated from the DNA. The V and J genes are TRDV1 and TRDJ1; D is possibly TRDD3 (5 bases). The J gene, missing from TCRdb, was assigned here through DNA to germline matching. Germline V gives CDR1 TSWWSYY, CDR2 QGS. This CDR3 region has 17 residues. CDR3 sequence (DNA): TGTGCTCTTGGGAAACTCCATCCTCCACTGGATACCGATAAACTCATCTTT. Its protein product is CALGKLHPPLDTDKLIF.

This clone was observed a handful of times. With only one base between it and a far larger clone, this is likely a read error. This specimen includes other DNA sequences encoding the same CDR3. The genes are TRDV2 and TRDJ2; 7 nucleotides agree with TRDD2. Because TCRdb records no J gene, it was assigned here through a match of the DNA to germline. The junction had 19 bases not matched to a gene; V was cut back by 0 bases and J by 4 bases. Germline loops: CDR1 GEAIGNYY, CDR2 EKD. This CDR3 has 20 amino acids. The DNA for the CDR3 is TGTGCCTGTGACACCGTTGGATCCCTGCCTTCCTTAGCTGAGACAGCACAACTCTTCTTT. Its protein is CACDTVGSLPSLAETAQLFF.

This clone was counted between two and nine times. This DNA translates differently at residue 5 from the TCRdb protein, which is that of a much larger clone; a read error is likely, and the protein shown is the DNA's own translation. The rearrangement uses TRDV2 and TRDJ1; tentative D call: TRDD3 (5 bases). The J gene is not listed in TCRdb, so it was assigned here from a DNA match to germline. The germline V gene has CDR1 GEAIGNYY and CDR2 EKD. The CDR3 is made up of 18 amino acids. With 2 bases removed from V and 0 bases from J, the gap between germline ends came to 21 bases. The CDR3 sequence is CACDMLVGDRLYTDKLIF. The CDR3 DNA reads TGTGCCTGTGACATGCTGGTAGGGGACCGCCTGTACACCGATAAACTCATCTTT.

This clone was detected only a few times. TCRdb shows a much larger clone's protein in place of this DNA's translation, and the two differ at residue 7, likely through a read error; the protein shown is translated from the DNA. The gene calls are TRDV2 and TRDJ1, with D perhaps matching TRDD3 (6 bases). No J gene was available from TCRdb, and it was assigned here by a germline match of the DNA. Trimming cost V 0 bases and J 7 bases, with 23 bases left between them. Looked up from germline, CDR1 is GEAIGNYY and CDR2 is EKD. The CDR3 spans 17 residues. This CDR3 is CACDTRADTGCECKLIF. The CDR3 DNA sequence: TGTGCCTGTGACACCCGTGCTGATACTGGGTGCGAGTGTAAACTCATCTTT.

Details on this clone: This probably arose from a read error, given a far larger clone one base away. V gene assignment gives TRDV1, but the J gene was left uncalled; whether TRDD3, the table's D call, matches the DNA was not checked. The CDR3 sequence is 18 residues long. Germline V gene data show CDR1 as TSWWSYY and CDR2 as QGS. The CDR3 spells CALGDVIGGYDLTAQLFF. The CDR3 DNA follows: TGTGCTCTTGGGGATGTCATTGGGGGATACGACTTGACAGCACAGCTCTTCTTT.

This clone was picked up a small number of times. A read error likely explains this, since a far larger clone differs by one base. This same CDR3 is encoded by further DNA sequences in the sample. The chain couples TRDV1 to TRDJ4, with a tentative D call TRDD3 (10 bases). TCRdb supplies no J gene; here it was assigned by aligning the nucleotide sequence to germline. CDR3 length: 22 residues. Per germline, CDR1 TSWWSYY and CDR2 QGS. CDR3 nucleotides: TGTGCTCTCGGGGACCCATACCTTCCTACGATGTCTACTGGGGGATCGGCCAGACCCCTGATCTTT. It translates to CALGDPYLPTMSTGGSARPLIF.

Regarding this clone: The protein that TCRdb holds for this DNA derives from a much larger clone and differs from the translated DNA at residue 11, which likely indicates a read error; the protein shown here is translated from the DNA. The CDR3 DNA is TGTGCCTGTGACTCCAAAAAACTGGGGGGCGGCCTGTACACCGATAAACTCATCTTT. It encodes CACDSKKLGGGLYTDKLIF. The chain joins TRDV2 to TRDJ1, with 8 bases lining up with TRDD3. J gave up 0 bases and V 3 bases, and 17 bases lay outside the gene matches. CDR3 length: 19 amino acids. Germline V CDR1 and CDR2: GEAIGNYY, EKD.

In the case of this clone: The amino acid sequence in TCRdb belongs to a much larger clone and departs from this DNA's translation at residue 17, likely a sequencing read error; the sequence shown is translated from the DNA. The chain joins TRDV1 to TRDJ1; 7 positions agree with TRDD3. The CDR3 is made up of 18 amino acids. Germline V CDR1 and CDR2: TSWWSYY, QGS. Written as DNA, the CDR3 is TGTGCTCTTGAGCTCCCTGGGGATAGTCAGCTCCCTGCACGGAAACTCACCTTT. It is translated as CALELPGDSQLPARKLTF.

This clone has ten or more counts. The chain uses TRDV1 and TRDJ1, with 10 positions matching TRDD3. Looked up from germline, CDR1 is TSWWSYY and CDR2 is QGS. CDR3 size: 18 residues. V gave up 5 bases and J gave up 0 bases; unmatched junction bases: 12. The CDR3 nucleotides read TGTGCTCTTGGGTACGGGGGATACGCAAATGTGTACACCGATAAACTCATCTTT. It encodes CALGYGGYANVYTDKLIF.

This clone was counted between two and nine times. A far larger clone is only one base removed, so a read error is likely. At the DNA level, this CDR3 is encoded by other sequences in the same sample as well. The CDR3 protein is CACDLLGIDTDKLIF. In nucleotides, the CDR3 is TGTGCCTGTGACCTTCTGGGGATTGACACCGATAAACTCATCTTC. J gene calling gave no result, while the V gene is TRDV2; the table gives TRDD3 as D, unverified against the DNA. CDR3 length: 15 residues. Germline V lookup: CDR1 GEAIGNYY, CDR2 EKD.

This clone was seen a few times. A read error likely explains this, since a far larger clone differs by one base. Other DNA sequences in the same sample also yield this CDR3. CDR3 amino acids: CALGELRSYLLRTGGYIHTDKLIF. The DNA for the CDR3 is TGTGCTCTTGGGGAACTCAGATCCTACCTCCTTCGTACTGGGGGATATATCCACACTGATAAACTCATCTTT. The chain employs TRDV1 and TRDJ1; TRDD3 agrees at 11 bases. The J gene, not given by TCRdb, was assigned here from a germline match of the nucleotide sequence. This CDR3 region has 24 residues. Germline CDR1 is TSWWSYY and CDR2 is QGS.

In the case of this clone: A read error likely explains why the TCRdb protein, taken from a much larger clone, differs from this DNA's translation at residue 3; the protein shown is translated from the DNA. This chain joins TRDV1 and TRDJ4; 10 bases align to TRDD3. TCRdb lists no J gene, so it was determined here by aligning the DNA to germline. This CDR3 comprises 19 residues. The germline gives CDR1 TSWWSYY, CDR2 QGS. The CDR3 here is CAFGEFHFLRTGGWVALIF. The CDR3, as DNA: TGTGCTTTTGGGGAATTTCATTTCCTTCGTACTGGGGGATGGGTGGCCCTGATCTTT.

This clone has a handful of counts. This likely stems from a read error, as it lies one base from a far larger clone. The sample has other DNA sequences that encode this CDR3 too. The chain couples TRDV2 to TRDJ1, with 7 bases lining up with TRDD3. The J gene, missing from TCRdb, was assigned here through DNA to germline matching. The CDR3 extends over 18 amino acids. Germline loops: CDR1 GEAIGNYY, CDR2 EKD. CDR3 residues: CACDTGGGVGDNTDKLIF. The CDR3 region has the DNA TGTGCCTGTGACACCGGAGGAGGAGTGGGGGACAACACCGACAAACTCATCTTT.

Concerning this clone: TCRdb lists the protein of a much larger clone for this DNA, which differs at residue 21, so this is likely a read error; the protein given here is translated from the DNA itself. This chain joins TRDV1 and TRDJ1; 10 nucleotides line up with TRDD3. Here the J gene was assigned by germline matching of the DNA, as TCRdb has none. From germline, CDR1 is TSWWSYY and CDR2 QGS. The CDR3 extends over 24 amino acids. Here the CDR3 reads CALGELVHSLHRTGGWYDTDELIF. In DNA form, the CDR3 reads TGTGCTCTTGGGGAACTAGTACACTCCCTACATCGTACTGGGGGATGGTACGACACCGATGAACTCATCTTT.

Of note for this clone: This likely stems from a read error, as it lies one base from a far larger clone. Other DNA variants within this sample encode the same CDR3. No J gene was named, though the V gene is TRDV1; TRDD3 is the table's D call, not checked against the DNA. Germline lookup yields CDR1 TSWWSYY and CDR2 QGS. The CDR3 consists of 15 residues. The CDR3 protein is CALGKLLENTDKLIF. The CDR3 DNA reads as TGTGCTCTTGGGAAGTTACTGGAGAACACCGATAAACTCATCTTC.

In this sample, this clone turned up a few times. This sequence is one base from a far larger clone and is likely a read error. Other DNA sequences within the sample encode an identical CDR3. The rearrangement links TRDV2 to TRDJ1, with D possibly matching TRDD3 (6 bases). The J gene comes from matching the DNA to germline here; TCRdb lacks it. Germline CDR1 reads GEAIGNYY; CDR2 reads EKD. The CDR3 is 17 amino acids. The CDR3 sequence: CACDTVGDPLYTDKLIF. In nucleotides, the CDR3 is TGTGCCTGTGACACCGTTGGGGATCCCTTGTACACCGACAAACTCATCTTT.

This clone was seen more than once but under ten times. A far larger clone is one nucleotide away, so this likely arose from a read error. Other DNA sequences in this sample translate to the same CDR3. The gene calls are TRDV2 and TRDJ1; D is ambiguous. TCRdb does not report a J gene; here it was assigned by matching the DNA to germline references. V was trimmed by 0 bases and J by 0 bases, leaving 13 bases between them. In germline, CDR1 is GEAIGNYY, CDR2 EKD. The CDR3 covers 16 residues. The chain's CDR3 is CACDTVGDAYTDKLIF. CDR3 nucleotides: TGTGCCTGTGACACCGTCGGAGATGCGTACACCGATAAACTCATCTTT.

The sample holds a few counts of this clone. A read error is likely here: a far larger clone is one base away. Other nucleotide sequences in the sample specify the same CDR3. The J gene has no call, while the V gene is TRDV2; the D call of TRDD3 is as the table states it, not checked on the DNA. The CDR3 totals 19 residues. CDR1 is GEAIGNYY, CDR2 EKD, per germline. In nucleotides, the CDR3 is TGTGCCTGTGACACTCCTTGGACTGGGGGCCCCCACCCCACCGATAAACTCATCTTC. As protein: CACDTPWTGGPHPTDKLIF.

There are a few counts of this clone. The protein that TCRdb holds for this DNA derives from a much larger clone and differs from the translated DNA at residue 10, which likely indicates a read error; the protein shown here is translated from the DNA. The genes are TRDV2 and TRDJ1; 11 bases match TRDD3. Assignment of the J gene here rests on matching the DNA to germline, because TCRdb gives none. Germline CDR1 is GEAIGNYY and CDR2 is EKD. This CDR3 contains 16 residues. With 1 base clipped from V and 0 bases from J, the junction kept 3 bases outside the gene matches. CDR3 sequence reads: CACDTMGDTNTDKLIF. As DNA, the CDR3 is TGTGCCTGTGACACGATGGGGGATACGAACACCGATAAACTCATCTTT.

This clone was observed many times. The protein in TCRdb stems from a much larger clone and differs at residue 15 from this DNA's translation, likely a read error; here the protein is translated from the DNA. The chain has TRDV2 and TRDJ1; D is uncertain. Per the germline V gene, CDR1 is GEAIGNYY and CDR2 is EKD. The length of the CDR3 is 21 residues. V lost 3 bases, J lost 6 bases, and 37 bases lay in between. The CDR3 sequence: CACDPLTESDQPLGPHYKLIF. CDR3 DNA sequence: TGTGCCTGTGACCCACTCACAGAAAGTGATCAACCGCTAGGACCCCATTATAAACTCATCTTT.